This T cell receptor (beta chain) appears in the sequencing data of a study of OX40 agonist ivuxolimab in advanced cancers. Study-wide results and limits: Mean expanded clone counts were higher in CD8+ than CD4+ T cells.

V was pared by 0 bases and J by 4 bases, with 7 bases between. This CDR3 is 14 amino acids long. Germline CDR1 and CDR2: MNHEY and SMNVEV (reference sequence). In the case of this clone: The antigen is not known.

The protocol was immunoSEQ multiplex PCR, while the TCRdb copy is restricted to in-frame clones and leaves out a portion. The sample lists approximately 99,000 clones; 80% to 90% were seen once. Sequencing used CD4+ or CD8+ T cells sorted from blood, obtained in a trial of the OX40 agonist ivuxolimab. The chain recombines TRBV27 with TRBJ1-5, with D uncertain. The TCR was taken from an adult with an advanced solid tumor such as melanoma, head and neck, liver or kidney cancer. The CDR3 sequence: CASSLSSGNQPQHF. DNA for the CDR3: TGTGCCAGCAGTTTATCATCGGGAAATCAGCCCCAGCATTTT.